This T cell receptor beta chain is drawn from a study of T cell repertoires in ileal Crohn's disease. Here immunoSEQ multiplex PCR was the method, and the copy in TCRdb shows in-frame clones only, minus some. The sample holds approximately 7,500 clones, approximately 96% seen once. Germline loops: CDR1 SGHTA, CDR2 FQGNSA. V was trimmed by 4 bases and J by 4 bases, leaving 14 bases between them. CDR3 length: 16 residues. Sequenced: ileal tissue. The J gene is TRBJ1-6, the V gene TRBV7-2, with a tentative D call TRBD1 (5 bases). This TCR derives from an adult with Crohn's disease. The CDR3 nucleotides are TGTGCCAGCAGCTCGTTTGACAGAGAATATAATTCACCCCTCCACTTT. This gives the protein CASSSFDREYNSPLHF.